The 30 T cell receptor beta chains below all came from one sample that was sequenced in a study of neurological immune-mediated disorders. TCRdb re-called the 5' RACE reads with MiXCR, one entry per CDR3 protein. Among 84,000 or so distinct CDR3 sequences listed, around 10% were seen once. The sequencing input was PBMCs. The receptors were sampled from a man aged 40-55 years in good health.

This clonotype was detected ten times or more. V usage is TRBV20-1 and J usage is TRBJ1-4; D perhaps matches TRBD1 (5 bases). The CDR3 is made up of 15 amino acids. The V and J ends lost 5 bases and 8 bases respectively, with 21 bases between them. Germline-derived CDR1 and CDR2 are DFQATT and SNEGSKA (reference sequence). The CDR3 spells CSAVSTGSSGEKLFF. The CDR3 DNA reads TGCAGTGCTGTTTCTACAGGCTCCTCGGGGGAAAAACTGTTTTTT.

This clonotype was found many times. This chain connects TRBV9 to TRBJ1-1; no clear D gene. Germline V lookup: CDR1 SGDLS, CDR2 YYNGEE. This CDR3 region has 15 residues. Deletions cut 4 bases from V and 1 base from J, with 14 bases between. The CDR3 coding sequence is TGTGCCAGCAGCCCCCAAGGAGGAACGAACACTGAAGCTTTCTTT. Its protein product is CASSPQGGTNTEAFF.

This rearrangement joins TRBV7-2 to TRBJ2-1, with 12 positions matching TRBD2. In germline, CDR1 is SGHTA, CDR2 FQGNSA. The trim removed 6 bases at V and 0 bases at J, leaving 6 bases unmatched. The CDR3 consists of 17 residues. DNA for the CDR3: TGTGCCAGCAGACCCACTAGCGGGGGGATCTCCTACAATGAGCAGTTCTTC. Protein sequence: CASRPTSGGISYNEQFF.

This clonotype was observed a few times. It may be a read error: a sequence one base away is much more abundant. The V and J genes are TRBV7-8 and TRBJ2-7; no clear D. CDR3 size: 12 residues. Trimming cost V 5 bases and J 3 bases, with 8 bases left between them. Germline-derived CDR1 and CDR2 are SGHVS and FQNEAQ. In DNA, the CDR3 is TGTGCCAGCAGCATCTGGGGCTACGAGCAGTACTTC. It encodes CASSIWGYEQYF.

This clonotype was seen many times. This chain connects TRBV7-6 to TRBJ2-1, with D perhaps TRBD1 (6 bases). This CDR3 is 14 amino acids long. Germline values: CDR1 SGHVS, CDR2 FNYEAQ. V lost 3 bases and J lost 5, with 11 bases in between. The CDR3 DNA sequence: TGTGCCAGCAGCTTTCCGGACAGCCACAATGAGCAGTTCTTC. Encoded protein: CASSFPDSHNEQFF.

This clonotype was recorded many times. The CDR3 DNA follows: TGTGCCAGCCTGTTCGTGGGGTACAATGAGCAGTTCTTC. As protein: CASLFVGYNEQFF. This chain uses TRBV5-8 with TRBJ2-1; D uncertain. Trimming took off 7 bases at V and 4 bases at J, with 12 bases between the two ends. Germline V gene lookup returns CDR1 SGHTS and CDR2 YDEGEE. The CDR3 covers 13 residues.

This clonotype has a count of ten or more. This chain connects TRBV5-1 to TRBJ1-2, with a possible D match to TRBD1 (5 bases). The length of the CDR3 is 15 residues. V was clipped by 1 base and J by 0 bases, with 10 bases between them. Germline values: CDR1 SGHRS, CDR2 YFSETQ. As DNA, the CDR3 is TGCGCCAGCAGCTTGTTCCAGGGACCTAACTATGGCTACACCTTC. Translating it yields CASSLFQGPNYGYTF.

In this sample, this clonotype turned up many times. The chain uses TRBV28 and TRBJ1-1; D is undetermined. V lost 7 bases to trimming and J lost 3 bases, with 18 bases between them. The CDR3 totals 15 residues. In germline, CDR1 is MDHEN, CDR2 SYDVKM. CDR3 loop: CASTSLEDLDTEAFF. CDR3 DNA sequence: TGTGCCAGCACCTCCCTCGAGGACCTTGACACTGAAGCTTTCTTT.

This clonotype appeared a few times. The chain is built from TRBV7-6 and TRBJ2-3; D is ambiguous. The germline V and J ends were trimmed by 1 base and 0 bases, with 11 bases remaining between them. The CDR3 spans 16 residues. The germline CDR1 and CDR2 sequences are SGHVS and FNYEAQ. Written as DNA, the CDR3 is TGTGCCAGCAGCTTAGTCGCAGGCGAGAGCACAGATACGCAGTATTTT. Translating it yields CASSLVAGESTDTQYF. The full variable domain, rest sourced from reference TRBV7-6 and TRBJ2-3, is GAGVSQSPRYKVTKRGQDVALRCDPISGHVSLYWYRQALGQGPEFLTYFNYEAQQDKSGLPNDRFSAERPEGSISTLTIQRTEQRDSAMYRCASSLVAGESTDTQYFGPGTRLTVL.

J is TRBJ2-1 and V is TRBV5-6; D is perhaps TRBD1 or TRBD2 (5 bases each). CDR3 length: 17 amino acids. V lost 4 bases and J lost 6, with 23 bases in between. Germline V gene sequence: CDR1 SGHDT, CDR2 YYEEEE. CDR3 nucleotides: TGTGCCAGCAGCGGGACCCCCGGGACCCTCTTCGGCAATGAGCAGTTCTTC. Protein product: CASSGTPGTLFGNEQFF.

This clonotype showed up many times. The rearrangement uses TRBV15 and TRBJ2-1, with D tentatively TRBD1 or TRBD2 (5 bases each). Germline assignment: CDR1 LNHNV and CDR2 YYDKDF (reference sequence). V was pared by 2 bases and J by 10 bases, with 18 bases between. The CDR3 covers 15 residues. The CDR3 DNA follows: TGTGCCACCAGCAGACCTAATGGGACCCTGAACGAGCAGTTCTTC. This translates into CATSRPNGTLNEQFF. Together with reference TRBV15 and TRBJ2-1, the CDR3 gives the full variable domain: DAMVIQNPRYQVTQFGKPVTLSCSQTLNHNVMYWYQQKSSQAPKLLFHYYDKDFNNEADTPDNFQSRRPNTSFCFLDIRSPGLGDTAMYLCATSRPNGTLNEQFFGPGTRLTVL.

This clonotype was recorded many times. This rearrangement joins TRBV6-6 to TRBJ2-7, with D perhaps matching TRBD1 or TRBD2 (6 bases each). Germline V gene data show CDR1 as MNHNY and CDR2 as SVGAGI (reference sequence). V lost 7 bases, J lost 0 bases, and 16 bases lay in between. The CDR3 runs 15 residues. The CDR3 coding sequence is TGTGCCAGCATGGGTGGAGGGACACCCTCCTACGAGCAGTACTTC. Translated: CASMGGGTPSYEQYF.

This clonotype was seen repeatedly, ten times or more. The rearrangement links TRBV20-1 to TRBJ2-7; D is possibly TRBD1 or TRBD2 (6 bases each). This CDR3 comprises 12 residues. Trimming removed 6 bases from V and 3 bases from J, with 12 bases in between. Germline values: CDR1 DFQATT, CDR2 SNEGSKA (reference sequence). DNA for the CDR3: TGCAGTGCCCGAGGGGGGAACTACGAGCAGTACTTC. As protein: CSARGGNYEQYF.

The J gene is TRBJ1-2, the V gene TRBV29-1; possible D gene TRBD1, 6 bases. V was trimmed by 4 bases and J by 2 bases, leaving 14 bases between them. CDR3 size: 14 residues. Germline CDR1 SQVTM, CDR2 ANQGSEA. CDR3 sequence (DNA): TGCAGCGTTGTAAACCTGGACAGCAACTATGGCTACACCTTC. Protein: CSVVNLDSNYGYTF.

This clonotype has a count of ten or more. This chain uses TRBV7-9 with TRBJ2-6; D possibly corresponds to TRBD2 (5 bases). Germline V gene sequence: CDR1 SEHNR, CDR2 FQNEAQ (reference sequence). The germline V and J ends were trimmed by 5 bases and 0 bases, with 20 bases remaining between them. The CDR3 is made up of 19 amino acids. The CDR3 sequence is CASSPPGGTAGSGANVLTF. The CDR3 DNA sequence: TGTGCCAGCAGCCCCCCGGGCGGAACCGCGGGCTCTGGGGCCAACGTCCTGACTTTC.

Many counts were recorded for this clonotype. This rearrangement joins TRBV29-1 to TRBJ2-1; weak D call: TRBD1 (6 bases). V lost 8 bases to trimming and J lost 3 bases, with 23 bases between them. This CDR3 contains 16 residues. The germline CDR1 and CDR2 sequences are SQVTM and ANQGSEA. For the CDR3, the DNA is TGCAGCACCTATCTTGAGCAGGGGTCCTACTACAATGAGCAGTTCTTC. Encoded protein: CSTYLEQGSYYNEQFF.

To note about this clonotype: This may stem from a read error, because a much larger clone lies one nucleotide away. The chain couples TRBV6-4 to TRBJ1-1; D not certain. This CDR3 spans 11 amino acids. From germline, CDR1 is MRHNA and CDR2 SNTAGT. CDR3 in amino acids: CAGGFYSLRPF. The DNA for the CDR3 is TGTGCCGGAGGGTTCTATTCACTTCGGCCCTTT.

This clonotype came up many times. This chain uses TRBV7-2 with TRBJ2-1, with 9 bases fitting TRBD2. J was trimmed by 7 bases and V by 4 bases; bases with no gene match: 8. CDR1 and CDR2 from the germline V gene are SGHTA and FQGNSA. This CDR3 has 15 residues. CDR3 sequence reads: CASSSFKSGGNEQFF. CDR3 nucleotides: TGTGCCAGCAGCTCCTTCAAGAGCGGGGGGAATGAGCAGTTCTTC.

This clonotype occurred many times. The gene calls are TRBV5-1 and TRBJ2-1, with TRBD2 matching over 10 bases. V dropped 0 bases and J dropped 4; count of bases not matched to a gene: 1. This CDR3 comprises 15 residues. Germline-derived CDR1 and CDR2 are SGHRS and YFSETQ. CDR3 protein: CASSLGAGGYNEQFF. DNA of the CDR3: TGCGCCAGCAGCTTGGGAGCGGGAGGGTACAATGAGCAGTTCTTC.

This clonotype was found many times. The chain combines TRBV5-1 with TRBJ2-2; D remains unclear. The CDR3 totals 15 residues. V shed 4 bases and J shed 0 bases, with 10 bases lying between them. Germline CDR1 is SGHRS and CDR2 is YFSETQ. The CDR3: CASSPLAANTGELFF. Here the CDR3 DNA reads TGCGCCAGCAGCCCGCTCGCGGCGAACACCGGGGAGCTGTTTTTT.

In this sample, this clonotype turned up many times. The chain recombines TRBV29-1 with TRBJ2-5; D remains unclear. The ends were cut back, 0 bases at V and 4 bases at J, with 9 bases in the middle. Germline CDR1 reads SQVTM; CDR2 reads ANQGSEA. This CDR3 region has 13 residues. In DNA, the CDR3 is TGCAGCGTTGAAGACCGCCTGGTAGAGACCCAGTACTTC. Translated, it gives CSVEDRLVETQYF.

This clonotype was seen ten or more times. J is TRBJ2-7 and V is TRBV18, with 7 bases identical to TRBD1. The CDR3 loop spans 13 amino acids. Trimming at V came to 5 bases and at J to 4 bases, leaving 5 bases not matched to a gene. Per germline, CDR1 KGHSH and CDR2 LQKENI. The CDR3 nucleotides are TGTGCCAGCTCATGGGACAGATTTTACGAGCAGTACTTC. Protein: CASSWDRFYEQYF.

There are many counts of this clonotype. This rearrangement joins TRBV20-1 to TRBJ2-7, with TRBD1 as a possible D gene (5 bases). Germline values: CDR1 DFQATT, CDR2 SNEGSKA (reference sequence). The CDR3 has 15 amino acids. V lost 3 bases to trimming and J lost 0 bases, with 15 bases between them. CDR3 protein: CSARDAGQLSYEQYF. The CDR3 DNA reads TGCAGTGCTAGGGATGCAGGGCAACTCTCCTACGAGCAGTACTTC.

Turning to this clonotype: In this CDR3 the conserved last residue, phenylalanine or tryptophan, is missing, so a read error is likely. This chain uses TRBV5-1 with TRBJ2-4; D remains unclear. The CDR3 has 14 residues. Germline V CDR1 and CDR2: SGHRS, YFSETQ. V lost 7 bases, J lost 2 bases, and 13 bases lay in between. CDR3 amino acids: CASAATDPKNIQYL. In DNA form, the CDR3 reads TGCGCCAGCGCCGCGACTGATCCCAAAAACATTCAGTACCTC.

Many counts were recorded for this clonotype. This chain joins TRBV5-6 and TRBJ1-1, with a weak D call TRBD1 (5 bases). From germline, CDR1 is SGHDT and CDR2 YYEEEE. The CDR3 sequence is 16 residues long. The V end was cut by 0 bases, the J end by 3 bases, with 15 bases between. The CDR3, as DNA: TGTGCCAGCAGCTTGGGGGTCCCCGGGGCGTACACTGAAGCTTTCTTT. It translates to CASSLGVPGAYTEAFF.

This clonotype was picked up a small number of times. J is TRBJ2-3 and V is TRBV7-6; maybe TRBD2 (5 bases). With 5 bases removed from V and 0 bases from J, the gap between germline ends came to 12 bases. Germline CDR1 is SGHVS and CDR2 is FNYEAQ. CDR3 length: 15 residues. In DNA, the CDR3 is TGTGCCAGCAGCGGAGGCTCCTTAAGCACAGATACGCAGTATTTT. Its translation: CASSGGSLSTDTQYF.

This clonotype was detected many times. V and J are TRBV12-3 or TRBV12-4 and TRBJ1-2; tentative D call: TRBD1 (6 bases). The CDR3 totals 14 residues. V was pared by 1 base and J by 7 bases, with 13 bases between. The CDR3 region is CASSLGGAFGGYTF. The CDR3 DNA is TGTGCCAGCAGTTTAGGGGGGGCTTTTGGTGGCTACACCTTC.

This clonotype has ten or more counts. The chain is built from TRBV10-1 and TRBJ2-4; 7 bases align to TRBD2. The junction had 7 bases not matched to a gene; V was cut back by 3 bases and J by 2 bases. Germline loops: CDR1 WNHNN, CDR2 SYGVQD (reference sequence). The CDR3 is 16 residues long. The CDR3 DNA reads as TGCGCCAGCAGTGACCCCAGCGGGACCTCCAAAAACATTCAGTACTTC. Encoded protein: CASSDPSGTSKNIQYF.

This clonotype showed up many times. V gene TRBV3-1 combines with J gene TRBJ2-4, with D tentatively TRBD1 (5 bases). The CDR3 is 15 amino acids. Germline V gives CDR1 LGHDT, CDR2 YNNKEL (reference sequence). With 3 bases removed from V and 0 bases from J, the gap between germline ends came to 9 bases. As DNA, the CDR3 is TGTGCCAGCAGCCAGGGGCCGGTAGCCAAAAACATTCAGTACTTC. It specifies CASSQGPVAKNIQYF.

This clonotype was observed many times. One end of the junction does not line up with germline, which may come from a read error. The chain recombines TRBV11-2 with TRBJ1-4, with 12 bases identical to TRBD1. The germline V gene encodes CDR1 SGHAT and CDR2 FQNNGV. This CDR3 has 15 residues. CDR3 amino acids: CASGLGTGGGEKLFF. CDR3 DNA sequence: TGTGCCAGCGGCTTAGGGACAGGGGGCGGTGAAAAACTGTTTTTT.